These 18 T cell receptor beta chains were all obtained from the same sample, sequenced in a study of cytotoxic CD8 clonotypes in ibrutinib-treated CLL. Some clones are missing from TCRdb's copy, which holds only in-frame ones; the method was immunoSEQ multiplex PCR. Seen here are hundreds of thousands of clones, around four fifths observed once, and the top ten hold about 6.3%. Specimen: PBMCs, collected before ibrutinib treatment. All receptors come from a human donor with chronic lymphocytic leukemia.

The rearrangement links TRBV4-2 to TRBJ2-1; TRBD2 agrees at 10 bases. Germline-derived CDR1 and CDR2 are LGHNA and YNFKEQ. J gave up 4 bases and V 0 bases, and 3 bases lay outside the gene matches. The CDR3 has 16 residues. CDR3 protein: CASSQDSSGRYNEQFF. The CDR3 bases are TGTGCCAGCAGCCAAGATTCTAGCGGGAGATACAATGAGCAGTTCTTC.

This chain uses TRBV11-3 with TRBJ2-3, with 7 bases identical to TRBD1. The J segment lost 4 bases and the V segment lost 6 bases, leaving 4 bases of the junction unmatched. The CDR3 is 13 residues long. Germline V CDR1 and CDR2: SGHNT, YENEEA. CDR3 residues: CASRKTGADTQYF. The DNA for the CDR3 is TGTGCCAGCAGAAAAACAGGGGCAGATACGCAGTATTTT.

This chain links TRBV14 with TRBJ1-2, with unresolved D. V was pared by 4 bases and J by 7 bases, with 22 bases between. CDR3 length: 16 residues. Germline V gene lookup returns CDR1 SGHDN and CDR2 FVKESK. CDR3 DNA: TGTGCCAGCAGCCCCTATAAGGTCGGACGGCTGTTTGGCTACACCTTC. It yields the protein CASSPYKVGRLFGYTF.

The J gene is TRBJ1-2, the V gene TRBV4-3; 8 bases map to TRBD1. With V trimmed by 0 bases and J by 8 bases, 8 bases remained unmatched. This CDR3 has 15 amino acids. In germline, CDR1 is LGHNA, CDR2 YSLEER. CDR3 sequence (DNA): TGCGCCAGCAGCCAAGAATTGGGACAGGTTAGGGGCTACACCTTC. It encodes CASSQELGQVRGYTF.

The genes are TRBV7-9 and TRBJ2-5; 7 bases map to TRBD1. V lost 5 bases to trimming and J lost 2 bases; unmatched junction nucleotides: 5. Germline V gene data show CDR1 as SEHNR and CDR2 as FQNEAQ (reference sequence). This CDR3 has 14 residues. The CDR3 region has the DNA TGTGCCAGCAGCCAATCGACAGGGCAAGAGACCCAGTACTTC. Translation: CASSQSTGQETQYF.

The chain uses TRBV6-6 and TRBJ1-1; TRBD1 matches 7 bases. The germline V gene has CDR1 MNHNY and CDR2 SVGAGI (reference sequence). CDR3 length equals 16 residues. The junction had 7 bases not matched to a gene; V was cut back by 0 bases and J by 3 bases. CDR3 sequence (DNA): TGTGCCAGCAGTTACTCGATGGGCAGGGGGGACACTGAAGCTTTCTTT. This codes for CASSYSMGRGDTEAFF.

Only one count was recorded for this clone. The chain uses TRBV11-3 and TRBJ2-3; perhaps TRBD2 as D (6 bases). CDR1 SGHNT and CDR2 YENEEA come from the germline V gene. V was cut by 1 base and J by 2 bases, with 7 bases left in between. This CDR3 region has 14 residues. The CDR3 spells CASSLGLDTDTQYF. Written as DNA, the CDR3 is TGTGCCAGCAGCTTAGGACTAGACACAGATACGCAGTATTTT.

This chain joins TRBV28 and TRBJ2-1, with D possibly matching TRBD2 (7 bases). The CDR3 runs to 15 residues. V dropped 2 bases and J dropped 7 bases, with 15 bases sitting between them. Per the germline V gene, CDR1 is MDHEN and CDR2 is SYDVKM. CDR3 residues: CASSLGGGGINEQFF. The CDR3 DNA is TGTGCCAGCAGTTTAGGGGGCGGGGGTATAAATGAGCAGTTCTTC.

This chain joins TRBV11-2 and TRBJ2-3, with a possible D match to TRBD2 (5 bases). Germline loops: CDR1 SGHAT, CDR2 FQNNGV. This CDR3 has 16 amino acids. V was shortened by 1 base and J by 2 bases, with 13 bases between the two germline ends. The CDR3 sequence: CASSLGVRRNTDTQYF. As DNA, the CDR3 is TGTGCCAGCAGCTTAGGAGTCAGGAGGAACACAGATACGCAGTATTTT.

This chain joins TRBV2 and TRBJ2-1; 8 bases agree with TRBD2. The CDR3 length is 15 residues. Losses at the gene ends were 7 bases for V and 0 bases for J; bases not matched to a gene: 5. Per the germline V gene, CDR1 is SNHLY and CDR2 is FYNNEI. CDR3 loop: CASKPTSGSYNEQFF. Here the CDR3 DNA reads TGTGCCAGCAAACCCACTAGCGGCTCCTACAATGAGCAGTTCTTC.

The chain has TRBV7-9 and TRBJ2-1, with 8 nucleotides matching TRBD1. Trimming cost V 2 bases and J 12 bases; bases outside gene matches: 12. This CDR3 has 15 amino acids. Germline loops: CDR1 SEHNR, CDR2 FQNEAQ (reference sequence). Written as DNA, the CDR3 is TGTGCCAGCAGCTTAACGGACAGGGAGAGGGGTCGGCAGTTCTTC. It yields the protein CASSLTDRERGRQFF.

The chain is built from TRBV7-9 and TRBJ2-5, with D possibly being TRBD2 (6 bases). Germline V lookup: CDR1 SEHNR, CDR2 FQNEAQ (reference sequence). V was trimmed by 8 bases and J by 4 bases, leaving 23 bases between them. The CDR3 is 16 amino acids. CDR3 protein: CASQASVPSEGETQYF. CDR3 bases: TGTGCCAGCCAGGCTAGCGTTCCCAGCGAAGGAGAGACCCAGTACTTC.

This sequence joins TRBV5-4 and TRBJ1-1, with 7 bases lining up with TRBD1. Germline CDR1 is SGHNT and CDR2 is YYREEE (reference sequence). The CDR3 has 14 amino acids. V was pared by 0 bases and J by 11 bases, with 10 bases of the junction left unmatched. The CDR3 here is CASSLANSGGRAFF. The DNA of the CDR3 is TGTGCCAGCAGCTTGGCCAATTCAGGGGGGAGGGCTTTCTTT.

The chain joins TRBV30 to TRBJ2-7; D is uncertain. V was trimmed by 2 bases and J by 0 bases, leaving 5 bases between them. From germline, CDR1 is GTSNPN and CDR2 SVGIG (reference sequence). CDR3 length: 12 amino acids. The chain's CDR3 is CAWSRLSYEQYF. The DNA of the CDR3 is TGTGCCTGGAGTCGTCTCTCCTACGAGCAGTACTTC.

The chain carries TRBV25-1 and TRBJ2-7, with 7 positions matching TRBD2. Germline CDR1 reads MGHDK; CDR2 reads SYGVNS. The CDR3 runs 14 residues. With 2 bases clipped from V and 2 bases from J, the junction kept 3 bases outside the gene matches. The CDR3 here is CASSELGGTYEQYF. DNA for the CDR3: TGTGCCAGCAGTGAACTGGGAGGGACCTACGAGCAGTACTTC.

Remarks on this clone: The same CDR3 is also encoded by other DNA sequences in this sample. CDR3 protein: CASSREIADTQYF. The DNA of the CDR3 is TGCGCCAGCAGCCGAGAGATAGCAGATACGCAGTATTTT. J is TRBJ2-3 and V is TRBV4-3; unclear D gene. Deletions cut 4 bases from V and 4 bases from J, with 9 bases between. Germline V lookup: CDR1 LGHNA, CDR2 YSLEER. The CDR3 covers 13 residues.

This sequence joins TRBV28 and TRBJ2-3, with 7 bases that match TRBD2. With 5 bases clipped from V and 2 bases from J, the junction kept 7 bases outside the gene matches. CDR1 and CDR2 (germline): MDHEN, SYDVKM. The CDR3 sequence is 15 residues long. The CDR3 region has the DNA TGTGCCAGCAGTCAAGCGGGAATGAACACAGATACGCAGTATTTT. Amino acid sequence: CASSQAGMNTDTQYF.

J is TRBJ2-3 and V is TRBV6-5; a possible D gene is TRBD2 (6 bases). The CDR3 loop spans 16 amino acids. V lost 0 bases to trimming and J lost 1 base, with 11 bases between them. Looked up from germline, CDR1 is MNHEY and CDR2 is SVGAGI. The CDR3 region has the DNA TGTGCCAGCAGTTACTCAACTAGCTATGGCACAGATACGCAGTATTTT. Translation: CASSYSTSYGTDTQYF.